The clone carrying this T cell receptor (beta chain) has just a few counts. The antigen remains unidentified. V lost 0 bases, J lost 2 bases, and 9 bases lay in between. Germline V gene data show CDR1 as SGHDT and CDR2 as YYEEEE. The CDR3 sequence is 14 residues long. This sample stems from a study of T cells in Graves' hyperthyroidism and ophthalmopathy. RNA transcripts yielded amplified TCR beta CDR3 regions. In the first-round RT-PCR of the TCR CDR3, the HTBI primer set was used. TCRdb fed the multiplex PCR reads into MiXCR, producing one record per CDR3 protein. The table shows approximately 610,000 distinct CDR3 sequences, with over 12% occurring only once. Study-wide results and limits: A 13 V-J model separated ophthalmopathy from stable hyperthyroidism. The blood repertoire included most of the expanded thyroid clonotypes above 0.001.

This sequence joins TRBV5-6 and TRBJ2-7; no clear D gene. The sample consisted of blood. The receptor was derived from a woman in her thirties or forties with Graves' ophthalmopathy. CDR3 protein: CASSLGRIAYEQYF. CDR3 sequence (DNA): TGTGCCAGCAGCTTGGGACGGATCGCCTACGAGCAGTACTTC.